A selection of T cell receptor beta chains follows, all from one sample in a study of shared clonotypes between healthy human individuals. Assay: immunoSEQ multiplex PCR; the TCRdb copy retains only in-frame clones and omits some. The profile shows over a million clones, around 78% of them singletons. Sequencing used memory CD4+ T cells from PBMCs. Source of these receptors: a man between 18 and 35 years old in good health. Some clones in this sample may be carry-over from other donors' samples. Both conserved end residues are part of each CDR3. Fields, in order: J gene, D gene, V gene, clone size, CDR3 DNA, CDR3 protein. The D gene is left open where the match is weak. The size of a clone is reported for some rows only, either as once, few or many, or as a class for expanded clones.

TRBJ2-2 - TRBV7-9 - TGTGCCAGCAGCTTAGTTGGTCTGAACACCGGGGAGCTGTTTTTT CASSLVGLNTGELFF
TRBJ2-3 - TRBV5-1 - TGCGCCAGCAGCGATCAGGGCACAGATACGCAGTATTTT CASSDQGTDTQYF
TRBJ1-2 - TRBV28 - TGTGCCAGCAGTTCCCCCGGGGGTGGAGGCTATGGCTACACCTTC CASSSPGGGGYGYTF
TRBJ1-5 - TRBV5-8 - TGTGCCAGCAGCTCGGGGGGGGCCAGGGGGCCCCAGCATTTT CASSSGGARGPQHF
TRBJ2-5 - TRBV5-1 - TGCGCCAGCAGCTTGGTTCGCGAGACCCAGTACTTC CASSLVRETQYF
TRBJ2-7 TRBD1 TRBV27 - TGTGCCAGCAGTGCGACCGGGACAGGGGGACGGCAGTACTTC CASSATGTGGRQYF
TRBJ2-4 - TRBV7-9 many TGTGCCAGCACCCCAGCCGGGACTGCGGACATTCAGTACTTC CASTPAGTADIQYF
TRBJ1-2 TRBD1 TRBV10-3 few TGTGCCATCAGTCGACAGGGTGATGGCTACACCTTC CAISRQGDGYTF
TRBJ2-7 - TRBV7-9 - TGTGCCAGCAGCTCAGGGGCGACACCTCTCTCCTACGAGTACTTC CASSSGATPLSYEYF
TRBJ2-1 TRBD1 TRBV7-3 - TGTGCCAGCAGCCCCGGGACAGGGGGCAGTGAGCAGTTCTTC CASSPGTGGSEQFF
TRBJ2-5 TRBD2 TRBV28 - TGTGCCAGCAGTCCCGGACTAGCGGGAGTCCAGACCCAGTACTTC CASSPGLAGVQTQYF
TRBJ2-7 TRBD2 TRBV4-2 once TGTGCCAGCAGCTTGGATCCTAGCGGGGCTTCTGAGCAGTACTTC CASSLDPSGASEQYF
TRBJ1-1 TRBD1 TRBV7-2 - TGTGCCAGCAGCTCTACGACAGGGGGGAACACTGAAGCTTTCTTT CASSSTTGGNTEAFF
TRBJ2-1 - TRBV18 - TGTGCCAGCTCACCCCCGTCAACCAATGAGCAGTTCTTC CASSPPSTNEQFF
TRBJ2-7 TRBD2 TRBV2 few TGTGCCAGCAGTCAAGTACAGCGGGGCGCCTACGAGCAGTACTTC CASSQVQRGAYEQYF